The subject of this entry is one T cell receptor beta chain. Profiled with immunoSEQ multiplex PCR; TCRdb holds only in-frame clones, not every one. The profile covers more than 95,000 clones, with approximately 87% appearing a single time and roughly 8% taken by the ten largest. The data were taken from a study of blood T cell repertoires in COVID-19. Germline-derived CDR1 and CDR2 are SGDLS and YYNGEE. The CDR3 has 13 residues. V lost 2 bases, J lost 5 bases, and 0 bases stayed unmatched. Source material: peripheral blood. This clonotype originated in a man aged 70 or older who had recovered from COVID-19. V usage is TRBV9 and J usage is TRBJ2-5; 10 bases agree with TRBD2. The CDR3 bases are TGTGCCAGCAGCGTTAGCGGGGGGGAGACCCAGTACTTC. Amino acid sequence: CASSVSGGETQYF.